These T cell receptor beta chains were read from a single sample in a study of blood T cell repertoires in COVID-19. Produced via immunoSEQ multiplex PCR; TCRdb's table is partial and in-frame only. The sample has roughly 250,000 clones, 70% to 80% seen once. Source material: peripheral blood. The receptors were sampled from a woman at least 80 years old with acute or convalescent COVID-19. CDR3s include the opening cysteine and the closing phenylalanine or tryptophan. Fields, in order: clone size, V gene, CDR3 protein. Clone size is stated in some rows and not others, as once, few, many or a class when expanded.

abundance: -; v_gene: TRBV12-5; CDR3aa: CASGLGPSGSPFPREQFF
abundance: -; v_gene: TRBV10-3; CDR3aa: CAISSPDRGRDGYTF
abundance: -; v_gene: TRBV15; CDR3aa: CATSRDQLAAPYEQYF
abundance: -; v_gene: TRBV11-2; CDR3aa: CASSLGGGNLKEKLFF
abundance: -; v_gene: TRBV18; CDR3aa: CASSPNGLVVEQYF
abundance: -; v_gene: TRBV19; CDR3aa: CASSTGLAVTAELFF
abundance: -; v_gene: TRBV4-3; CDR3aa: CASSQDPGGNYGYTF
abundance: -; v_gene: TRBV18; CDR3aa: CASSPETGGTEAFF
abundance: -; v_gene: TRBV4-1; CDR3aa: CASSQEGRGGYEQYF
abundance: -; v_gene: TRBV6-5; CDR3aa: CASSYTGTGLRGYTF
abundance: -; v_gene: TRBV5-4; CDR3aa: CASSLDMEETQYF
abundance: -; v_gene: TRBV12-3/TRBV12-4; CDR3aa: CASSLGSTRAVFF
abundance: -; v_gene: TRBV10-3; CDR3aa: CAIRDHRGYTEAFF
abundance: -; v_gene: TRBV7-2; CDR3aa: CASSLEAGRNTGELFF
abundance: -; v_gene: TRBV18; CDR3aa: CASSPIAGDTEAFF
abundance: once; v_gene: TRBV7-2; CDR3aa: CASSLARGTATAYEQYF
abundance: -; v_gene: TRBV5-1; CDR3aa: CASSLANRGQNTEAFF
abundance: -; v_gene: TRBV5-1; CDR3aa: CASSLSGGISGNTIYF
abundance: -; v_gene: TRBV5-6; CDR3aa: CASSLAGTGNNEKLFF
abundance: -; v_gene: TRBV7-2; CDR3aa: CASRGTGNNSPLHF
abundance: -; v_gene: TRBV5-1; CDR3aa: CASSLGQTDYEQYF
abundance: -; v_gene: TRBV11-3; CDR3aa: CASSLKRRQGTDSPLHF
abundance: once; v_gene: TRBV5-1; CDR3aa: CASSLDAAASTNSPLHF
abundance: many; v_gene: TRBV18; CDR3aa: CASSHRGGGVENYGYTF
abundance: -; v_gene: TRBV10-3; CDR3aa: CAISGTGSGANVLTF
abundance: -; v_gene: TRBV4-1; CDR3aa: CASSQGPGANVLTF
abundance: -; v_gene: TRBV29-1; CDR3aa: CSADDREGGGYTF
abundance: -; v_gene: TRBV2; CDR3aa: CASSVTGADTEAFF